The 32 T cell receptor beta chains below were found in one sample sequenced in a study of CD8 T cells in ankylosing spondylitis. TCRdb independently ran MiXCR on the 5' RACE reads; one entry per CDR3 protein. This repertoire shows just over 350,000 distinct CDR3 sequences, approximately 22% found once; its top ten account for about an eighth. Sequencing was performed on blood, either unsorted or a sorted T cell fraction (not recorded which). The receptors here all came from a male donor with ankylosing spondylitis or in good health (not recorded which).

V usage is TRBV7-9 and J usage is TRBJ2-3; the D is unclear. The germline V gene has CDR1 SEHNR and CDR2 FQNEAQ (reference sequence). This CDR3 is built from 16 residues. Trimming shortened V by 4 bases and J by 2 bases, and 16 bases separated the two germline ends. The CDR3, as DNA: TGTGCCAGCAGCTCCCTTCTAGGCTACGACACAGATACGCAGTATTTT. This codes for CASSSLLGYDTDTQYF.

This clonotype was recorded a few times. This chain links TRBV4-1 with TRBJ2-3, with D perhaps assigned TRBD1 or TRBD2 (6 bases each). Germline V gene lookup returns CDR1 MGHRA and CDR2 YSYEKL. This CDR3 is built from 15 residues. V was clipped by 2 bases and J by 14 bases, with 23 bases between them. CDR3 protein: CASSQPTGGPKIRYF. Here the CDR3 DNA reads TGCGCCAGCAGCCAACCTACCGGGGGCCCCAAGATCCGGTATTTT.

In this sample, this clonotype turned up a few times. The chain is built from TRBV7-9 and TRBJ1-2; 7 nucleotides align to TRBD1. The CDR3 covers 14 residues. Germline-derived CDR1 and CDR2 are SEHNR and FQNEAQ (reference sequence). The V and J ends lost 5 bases and 4 bases, in that order; junction bases with no gene match: 7. The chain's CDR3 is CASSATGTTYGYTF. Written as DNA, the CDR3 is TGTGCCAGCAGCGCGACAGGGACTACCTATGGCTACACCTTC.

Only a few counts were recorded for this clonotype. The chain links TRBV12-3 or TRBV12-4 to TRBJ2-4; D may correspond to TRBD1 or TRBD2 (5 bases each). The CDR3 runs to 12 residues. Trimming stripped 5 bases from V and 8 bases from J, with 10 bases between. The CDR3 bases are TGTGCCAGCAGTCACCGGGGCGACATTCAGTACTTC. Amino acids: CASSHRGDIQYF.

This clonotype showed up just a few times. This chain connects TRBV25-1 to TRBJ2-2; D not resolved. The V and J ends lost 1 base and 0 bases respectively, with 6 bases between them. The CDR3 extends over 15 amino acids. Germline-derived CDR1 and CDR2 are MGHDK and SYGVNS. The CDR3 protein is CASSESATNTGELFF. The CDR3 bases are TGTGCCAGCAGTGAATCGGCGACGAACACCGGGGAGCTGTTTTTT.

In its sample, this clonotype was seen a few times. This chain connects TRBV27 to TRBJ2-2, with 8 bases lining up with TRBD1. Germline-derived CDR1 and CDR2 are MNHEY and SMNVEV (reference sequence). The trim removed 1 base at V and 1 base at J, leaving 5 bases unmatched. CDR3 length equals 17 residues. CDR3 DNA: TGTGCCAGCAGTTTATTAGGGGGGACAGGGAACACCGGGGAGCTGTTTTTT. This sequence encodes CASSLLGGTGNTGELFF.

This clonotype turned up a few times. CDR3 bases: TGTGCCAGCAGTTACTCAGGGGGAGGGAATAATGAGCAGTTCTTC. Translation gives CASSYSGGGNNEQFF. The J gene is TRBJ2-1, the V gene TRBV6-5; possibly TRBD2 for D (7 bases). CDR1 and CDR2 (germline): MNHEY, SVGAGI. Between the trimmed V and J ends, which lost 0 bases and 7 bases, there was a span of 13 bases. CDR3 length: 15 amino acids.

V and J are TRBV12-3 or TRBV12-4 and TRBJ2-5; TRBD1 might be the D (6 bases). The CDR3 is 13 residues long. The V gene lost 6 bases and the J gene lost 1 base, with 9 bases spanning the gap. As DNA, the CDR3 is TGTGCCAGCAGAACAGGGTTCCAAGAGACCCAGTACTTC. Protein sequence: CASRTGFQETQYF.

The rearrangement joins TRBV13 to TRBJ2-4; either TRBD1 or TRBD2 may supply D (5 bases each). The V end was cut by 5 bases, the J end by 5 bases, with 13 bases between. Germline CDR1 and CDR2: PRHDT and FYEKMQ (reference sequence). The CDR3 spans 14 residues. Here the CDR3 reads CASSPGTGQNIQYF. For the CDR3, the DNA is TGTGCCAGCAGCCCCGGGACGGGGCAAAACATTCAGTACTTC.

The table lists this clonotype with a few counts. This chain uses TRBV7-8 with TRBJ2-1; no reliable D call. Germline V gene sequence: CDR1 SGHVS, CDR2 FQNEAQ. V was cut by 4 bases and J by 4 bases, with 20 bases left in between. The CDR3 sequence is 17 residues long. CDR3 residues: CASSYLVDREEYNEQFF. In DNA, the CDR3 is TGTGCCAGCAGCTATTTAGTGGATCGAGAGGAGTACAATGAGCAGTTCTTC. The variable domain in full, with the rest retrieved from reference TRBV7-8 and TRBJ2-1, is GAGVSQSPRYKVAKRGQDVALRCDPISGHVSLFWYQQALGQGPEFLTYFQNEAQLDKSGLPSDRFFAERPEGSVSTLKIQRTQQEDSAVYLCASSYLVDREEYNEQFFGPGTRLTVL.

V is TRBV2 and J is TRBJ2-3; TRBD2 matches 8 bases. V was clipped by 3 bases and J by 4 bases; unmatched bases: 6. CDR3 size: 15 residues. Germline V lookup: CDR1 SNHLY, CDR2 FYNNEI. The CDR3, as DNA: TGTGCCAGCAGTGACGGGACTAGGGAACCAGATACGCAGTATTTT. It encodes CASSDGTREPDTQYF. Full variable domain (remainder filled in from reference TRBV2 and TRBJ2-3): EPEVTQTPSHQVTQMGQEVILRCVPISNHLYFYWYRQILGQKVEFLVSFYNNEISEKSEIFDDQFSVERPDGSNFTLKIRSTKLEDSAMYFCASSDGTREPDTQYFGPGTRLTVL.

CDR3 bases: TGTGCCAGCAGCTTAGATGAGTCTTACACAGATACGCAGTATTTT. This codes for CASSLDESYTDTQYF. The rearrangement links TRBV7-9 to TRBJ2-3; D remains unclear. The V gene's germline CDR1 is SEHNR and CDR2 FQNEAQ (reference sequence). V lost 1 base to trimming and J lost 2 bases, with 10 bases between them. There are 15 residues in the CDR3.

This sequence joins TRBV29-1 and TRBJ2-1; D may be TRBD1 (6 bases). The ends were cut back, 2 bases at V and 6 bases at J, with 14 bases in the middle. Looked up from germline, CDR1 is SQVTM and CDR2 is ANQGSEA. The CDR3 is 14 residues long. This chain's CDR3 is CSVEMGAYTNEQFF. For the CDR3, the DNA is TGCAGCGTTGAAATGGGGGCTTATACCAATGAGCAGTTCTTC.

This clonotype was observed at least ten times. The rearrangement uses TRBV6-4 and TRBJ2-3; the D is unclear. Germline V gene sequence: CDR1 MRHNA, CDR2 SNTAGT. Trimming removed 0 bases from V and 2 bases from J, with 3 bases in between. The CDR3 has 13 amino acids. The CDR3 sequence is CASSDSPTDTQYF. The CDR3 DNA sequence: TGTGCCAGCAGTGACTCCCCCACAGATACGCAGTATTTT.

This clonotype has a count of ten or more. The chain employs TRBV29-1 and TRBJ1-3; possible D gene TRBD1, 6 bases. This CDR3 spans 14 amino acids. The V gene's germline CDR1 is SQVTM and CDR2 ANQGSEA. Trimming pared 4 bases from V and 0 bases from J, leaving 10 bases between. DNA for the CDR3: TGCAGCGTTGCCCGGGACAACTCTGGAAACACCATATATTTT. This translates into CSVARDNSGNTIYF.

This sequence joins TRBV12-3 or TRBV12-4 and TRBJ2-3; D not certain. V gave up 3 bases and J gave up 6 bases, with 13 bases separating them. The CDR3 runs 14 residues. The CDR3 DNA sequence: TGTGCCAGCAGTTTCCCAAGGGTAGGGGATACGCAGTATTTT. It translates to CASSFPRVGDTQYF.

This clonotype was counted only a few times. The chain joins TRBV20-1 to TRBJ1-2; D gene uncertain. Per germline, CDR1 DFQATT and CDR2 SNEGSKA (reference sequence). The CDR3 is made up of 11 amino acids. The germline V and J ends were trimmed by 3 bases and 8 bases, with 10 bases remaining between them. CDR3 bases: TGCAGTGCTAGTGGGCAAGGAGGCTACACCTTC. Translated, it gives CSASGQGGYTF.

This clonotype turned up a few times. The gene calls are TRBV28 and TRBJ2-7, with TRBD1 matching over 7 bases. After removal of 7 bases from V and 5 bases from J, the junction contained 11 bases not matched to a gene. The germline CDR1 and CDR2 sequences are MDHEN and SYDVKM. CDR3 length equals 14 residues. CDR3 residues: CASTLIGTVNEQYF. As DNA, the CDR3 is TGTGCCAGCACCCTTATCGGGACAGTCAACGAGCAGTACTTC.

This clonotype appeared a few times. The chain uses TRBV20-1 and TRBJ2-1; the D gene is possibly TRBD2 (6 bases). Trimming removed 6 bases at V and 2 bases at J, with 11 bases between. This CDR3 comprises 13 residues. Germline loops: CDR1 DFQATT, CDR2 SNEGSKA (reference sequence). The CDR3, as DNA: TGCAGTGCCGTAGGGGAGGCCTACAATGAGCAGTTCTTC. Its protein is CSAVGEAYNEQFF.

V gene TRBV12-3 or TRBV12-4 combines with J gene TRBJ1-2; no firm D call. V lost 5 bases to trimming and J lost 7 bases, with 5 bases between them. This CDR3 contains 10 residues. The CDR3 nucleotides are TGTGCCAGCAGTGGATTTGGCTACACCTTC. As protein: CASSGFGYTF.

The chain carries TRBV5-1 and TRBJ2-7; the D gene could be TRBD1 or TRBD2 (5 bases each). Germline V CDR1 and CDR2: SGHRS, YFSETQ. V was trimmed by 3 bases and J by 4 bases, leaving 17 bases between them. The CDR3 is 15 amino acids. CDR3 sequence (DNA): TGCGCCAGCAGCTGGGACGGCCTTTATCCTTACGAGCAGTACTTC. Translation: CASSWDGLYPYEQYF.

This clonotype has just a few counts. The rearrangement links TRBV7-9 to TRBJ2-5, with 7 bases lining up with TRBD1. The CDR3 loop spans 15 amino acids. CDR1 is SEHNR, CDR2 FQNEAQ, per germline (reference sequence). V was clipped by 5 bases and J by 0 bases; unmatched bases: 6. CDR3 in amino acids: CASSDREEYQETQYF. The CDR3 coding sequence is TGTGCCAGCAGCGACAGGGAAGAGTACCAAGAGACCCAGTACTTC.

This clonotype was recorded at least ten times. The CDR3 sequence is CASSPDVIGNRETQYF. CDR3 in DNA: TGTGCCAGCAGCCCTGACGTAATAGGGAATAGGGAGACCCAGTACTTC. The chain is built from TRBV28 and TRBJ2-5; D unclear. Per the germline V gene, CDR1 is MDHEN and CDR2 is SYDVKM. This CDR3 is 16 amino acids long. V lost 6 bases, J lost 5 bases, and 22 bases lay in between.

This clonotype was observed a handful of times. This chain links TRBV12-3 or TRBV12-4 with TRBJ2-1, with no clear D. This CDR3 is 16 amino acids long. With 6 bases removed from V and 0 bases from J, the gap between germline ends came to 15 bases. The CDR3 sequence is CASSPSPLSSYNEQFF. The CDR3 DNA reads TGTGCCAGCAGCCCCAGCCCCCTTAGCTCCTACAATGAGCAGTTCTTC.

CDR3 amino acids: CSARPYFGTGSSYNEQFF. CDR3 DNA sequence: TGCAGTGCTAGACCTTACTTTGGGACAGGCAGCTCCTACAATGAGCAGTTCTTC. The V and J genes are TRBV20-1 and TRBJ2-1; TRBD1 aligns across 8 bases. This CDR3 comprises 18 residues. V lost 2 bases, J lost 0 bases, and 12 bases stayed unmatched. Germline V gives CDR1 DFQATT, CDR2 SNEGSKA (reference sequence).

The rearrangement links TRBV12-3 or TRBV12-4 to TRBJ2-5; D is undetermined. The CDR3 contains 13 residues. V lost 5 bases to trimming and J lost 7 bases, with 14 bases between them. The chain's CDR3 is CASSPVWSGTQYF. For the CDR3, the DNA is TGTGCCAGCAGTCCGGTTTGGTCGGGGACCCAGTACTTC.

There are many counts of this clonotype. The chain couples TRBV10-3 to TRBJ2-1, with D perhaps matching TRBD2 (6 bases). The length of the CDR3 is 19 residues. CDR1 ENHRY and CDR2 SYGVKD come from the germline V gene. V lost 2 bases, J lost 0 bases, and 20 bases lay in between. DNA for the CDR3: TGTGCCATCAGTGAGCGCCGCGGGGCCTCCCTCAACTCCTACAATGAGCAGTTCTTC. It yields the protein CAISERRGASLNSYNEQFF.

Concerning this clonotype: The junction shows a germline mismatch at one end, possibly a read error. The chain has TRBV4-1 and TRBJ2-3; D is unresolved. CDR1 MGHRA and CDR2 YSYEKL come from the germline V gene. CDR3 length: 15 amino acids. The DNA for the CDR3 is TGCGCCAGCAGTCAAGATAGTAATCTTATAGATACGCAGTATTTT. Amino acids: CASSQDSNLIDTQYF.

This clonotype has a handful of counts. The CDR3: CASSRDPGGGNQPQHF. The CDR3 DNA reads as TGCGCCAGCAGCCGGGACCCCGGGGGCGGTAATCAGCCCCAGCATTTT. The chain couples TRBV4-1 to TRBJ1-5; TRBD1 is a possible D gene (6 bases). Trimming cost V 4 bases and J 4 bases, with 17 bases left between them. Looked up from germline, CDR1 is MGHRA and CDR2 is YSYEKL. This CDR3 comprises 16 residues.

This clonotype was found a few times. The chain couples TRBV7-9 to TRBJ2-7; no reliable D call. The germline CDR1 and CDR2 sequences are SEHNR and FQNEAQ (reference sequence). V was clipped by 4 bases and J by 3 bases, with 16 bases between them. This CDR3 region has 15 residues. The CDR3: CASSSRETKVYEQYF. CDR3 DNA sequence: TGTGCCAGCAGCTCCCGCGAGACCAAGGTCTACGAGCAGTACTTC.

A few counts support this clonotype. The gene calls are TRBV11-1 and TRBJ2-5; D gene ambiguous. The CDR3 extends over 18 amino acids. Germline-derived CDR1 and CDR2 are SGHAT and FQDESV (reference sequence). Trimming removed 3 bases at V and 3 bases at J, with 23 bases between. In DNA, the CDR3 is TGTGCCAGCAGCTTTGGCAGTTGGGTTGTTGACGGAGAAGAGACCCAGTACTTC. Translation: CASSFGSWVVDGEETQYF.

CDR3 nucleotides: TGCGCCAGCAGCCAAGTCTTGGGGCGTAGCACAGATACGCAGTATTTT. Translated: CASSQVLGRSTDTQYF. The gene calls are TRBV4-1 and TRBJ2-3, with TRBD1 as a possible D gene (5 bases). The ends were cut back, 1 base at V and 0 bases at J, with 11 bases in the middle. Germline CDR1 and CDR2: MGHRA and YSYEKL. This CDR3 has 16 amino acids.